The 8 T cell receptor beta chains below all came from one sample that was sequenced in a study of tumor-infiltrating lymphocytes in primary liver carcinoma. Scientists recovered RNA and DNA together from around 20-30 mg of unsorted bulk tissue. Priming with a constant-region primer yielded TCR beta cDNA from around 0.45 ug total RNA. Researchers made the TCR beta libraries by running three nested multiplex PCR rounds with slightly modified ARM-PCR. TRBV1-TRBV30 forward primers and a C-beta reverse primer were used in the first two PCR rounds, which each ran for about 10 cycles. TCRdb fed the multiplex PCR reads into MiXCR, producing one record per CDR3 protein. In the table there are approximately 79,000 distinct CDR3 sequences, more than 60% of which are singletons. The sequencing sample was made of liver tumor tissue from sampling region 4. The subset was: tumor region T4, right-lateral pole. The origin of the receptors is a middle-aged man with primary liver carcinoma and hepatitis B virus infection.

Regarding this clonotype: A read error is likely, as this CDR3 ends without the conserved phenylalanine or tryptophan. The V call is TRBV14, the J call TRBJ2-1; D is perhaps TRBD2 (5 bases). The CDR3 extends over 15 amino acids. Germline V gene sequence: CDR1 SGHDN, CDR2 FVKESK. CDR3 in amino acids: CASSQDGSFYNDQFL. The CDR3 DNA follows: TGTGCCAGCAGCCAAGATGGGAGTTTCTACAATGATCAGTTCTTA.

This clonotype was recorded once. The junction departs from germline at one end; a sequencing error may be responsible. This chain joins TRBV11-2 and TRBJ2-1, with D tentatively TRBD1 or TRBD2 (5 bases each). This CDR3 is 15 amino acids long. Germline assignment: CDR1 SGHAT and CDR2 FQNNGV. The chain's CDR3 is CASVLGDLRGHEHFF. The CDR3 region has the DNA TGTGCAAGCGTACTAGGGGACCTCCGTGGACATGAGCATTTCTTC.

Of note for this clonotype: As the CDR3 is not closed by the conserved phenylalanine or tryptophan, this likely results from a read error. The limits of the CDR3 on the DNA are not certain, so only TCRdb's listed CDR3 is given. The CDR3 protein is CASSLGHHYGYIL. J is TRBJ1-2 and V is TRBV11-1; the D call TRBD1 from the table was never checked on the DNA. The CDR3 length is 13 residues, termini included. The germline CDR1 and CDR2 sequences are SGHAT and FQDESV (reference sequence).

For this clonotype: The junction and the germline gene differ at one end; a read error may be behind it. The gene calls are TRBV4-1 and TRBJ2-7; 7 bases map to TRBD2. The germline CDR1 and CDR2 sequences are MGHRA and YSYEKL. The CDR3 length is 17 residues. CDR3 bases: TGCGCCAGCACCCTCAGTAGCGGGTACTTTTCCACCTACGGGCAGTACTTC. Translated, it gives CASTLSSGYFSTYGQYF.

Remarks on this clonotype: An end of the junction differs from the germline gene, which may be a read error. The rearrangement joins TRBV6-1 to TRBJ2-7, with D possibly called TRBD1 or TRBD2 (6 bases each). Per germline, CDR1 MNHNS and CDR2 SASEGT. The CDR3 is made up of 15 amino acids. The CDR3 loop is CTSSEETGTSYEQYF. Written as DNA, the CDR3 is TGTACCAGCAGTGAAGAAACAGGGACTTCCTACGAGCAGTACTTC.

This clonotype was found many times. V usage is TRBV29-1 and J usage is TRBJ2-1; D gene unclear. V lost 4 bases, J lost 8 bases, and 6 bases lay in between. The CDR3 has 10 amino acids. The germline V gene encodes CDR1 SQVTM and CDR2 ANQGSEA. CDR3 residues: CSVVQHEQFF. The CDR3 coding sequence is TGCAGCGTTGTTCAGCATGAGCAGTTCTTC.

Concerning this clonotype: At one end, the junction sequence differs from germline, possibly due to a read error. J is TRBJ1-2 and V is TRBV11-2, with D uncertain. This CDR3 contains 14 residues. CDR1 and CDR2 (germline): SGHAT, FQNNGV. The CDR3: CVSSLGRQSYGYTF. The CDR3 coding sequence is TGTGTCAGCAGCCTAGGACGGCAGAGCTATGGCTACACCTTC.

Comments on this clonotype: One junction end does not reproduce the germline sequence, and a read error may be involved. The V gene is TRBV11-2, the J gene TRBJ2-5, with 15 bases aligning to TRBD2. Germline loops: CDR1 SGHAT, CDR2 FQNNGV. CDR3 size: 18 residues. CDR3 DNA: TGTCCCAGATGCTTAGGACCGCCGGGACTAGCGGGAGGTGAGACCCAGTACTTC. Translating gives CPRCLGPPGLAGGETQYF.